The rows below give T cell receptor beta chains drawn from one sample of a study of control samples from healthy donors and cancer patients. Assay: immunoSEQ multiplex PCR; the TCRdb copy retains only in-frame clones and omits some. Of 100,000 to 150,000 clones listed, around nine tenths are singletons. The sample taken for sequencing was blood. These receptors came from a man younger than 35 in good health. CDR3s include the opening cysteine and the closing phenylalanine or tryptophan. Each record gives: J gene, V gene, D gene, clone size, CDR3 protein, CDR3 DNA. A D gene is named only where the DNA matches it firmly. Rows give clone size only sometimes, using once, few, many, or a class for an expanded clone.

TRBJ1-4,TRBV6-5,NA,NA,CASSTSGGAGGKLFF,TGTGCCAGCAGTACCTCCGGGGGGGCGGGGGGAAAACTGTTTTTT
TRBJ2-3,TRBV7-6,NA,once,CASSPYSAVTSTDTQYF,TGTGCCAGCAGCCCGTACTCAGCGGTGACTAGCACAGATACGCAGTATTTT
TRBJ1-6,TRBV2,NA,many,CASESPLHF,TGTGCCAGCGAATCACCCCTCCACTTT
TRBJ2-7,TRBV5-4,NA,NA,CASSTGSSSYEQYF,TGTGCCAGCAGCACAGGGTCCTCCTCCTACGAGCAGTACTTC
TRBJ1-2,TRBV3-1/TRBV3-2,TRBD1,NA,CASSPGTVYIGYTF,TGTGCCAGCAGCCCAGGGACAGTCTATATTGGCTACACCTTC
TRBJ1-1,TRBV7-9,NA,NA,CASSRGGVGVVEAFF,TGTGCCAGCAGCCGAGGGGGTGTAGGTGTAGTCGAAGCTTTCTTT
TRBJ1-2,TRBV5-4,NA,NA,CASSYSGNNYGYTF,TGTGCCAGCAGCTACTCAGGGAATAACTATGGCTACACCTTC
TRBJ2-1,TRBV27,TRBD1,NA,CASSLLGTGGSEQFF,TGTGCCAGCAGTTTATTGGGGACAGGGGGGAGTGAGCAGTTCTTC
TRBJ1-2,TRBV5-4,NA,NA,CASSRDSVYGYTF,TGTGCCAGCAGCCGCGACAGTGTCTATGGCTACACCTTC
TRBJ2-1,TRBV9,NA,NA,CASSPGVSSYNEQFF,TGTGCCAGCAGCCCCGGGGTGTCCTCCTACAATGAGCAGTTCTTC
TRBJ1-1,TRBV5-1,NA,NA,CASSLRVMNTEAFF,TGCGCCAGCAGCCTTAGAGTGATGAACACTGAAGCTTTCTTT
TRBJ1-2,TRBV21-1,NA,NA,CASGVPPVRYHGYTF,TGTGCCAGCGGCGTCCCCCCGGTACGGTACCATGGCTACACCTTC
TRBJ2-3,TRBV2,TRBD1,NA,CASRDTGTEQYF,TGTGCCAGCAGAGACACCGGGACAGAGCAGTATTTT
TRBJ1-2,TRBV5-6,NA,NA,CASSLLSGWLYGYTF,TGTGCCAGCAGCTTGCTGTCAGGGTGGCTCTATGGCTACACCTTC
TRBJ2-7,TRBV5-5,NA,NA,CASSLSDYEQYF,TGTGCCAGCAGCTTGTCCGACTACGAGCAGTACTTC
TRBJ2-2,TRBV27,NA,NA,CASSLYPDTNTGELFF,TGTGCCAGCAGTTTATACCCGGACACTAACACCGGGGAGCTGTTTTTT
TRBJ1-2,TRBV6-5,NA,few,CASAGLRTNYGYTF,TGTGCCAGCGCTGGACTTAGGACTAACTATGGCTACACCTTC
TRBJ1-5,TRBV4-2,NA,few,CASSQESGGGNQPQHF,TGTGCCAGCAGCCAAGAAAGCGGGGGGGGCAATCAGCCCCAGCATTTT
TRBJ1-6,TRBV7-2,NA,once,CASSFFGGHSPLHF,TGTGCCAGCAGCTTCTTCGGGGGCCATTCACCCCTCCACTTT
TRBJ1-1,TRBV6-2/TRBV6-3,NA,NA,CASSYAGATTEAFF,TGTGCCAGCAGTTACGCGGGGGCGACCACTGAAGCTTTCTTT
TRBJ2-5,TRBV10-2,NA,few,CASSDRGLTGEETQYF,TGCGCCAGCAGTGATAGGGGCCTGACAGGCGAAGAGACCCAGTACTTC
TRBJ2-1,TRBV2,NA,NA,CASSDRGPEQFF,TGTGCCAGCAGTGACCGAGGTCCTGAGCAGTTCTTC
TRBJ2-1,TRBV9,NA,NA,CASSVGVLDEQFF,TGTGCCAGCAGCGTAGGGGTGCTGGATGAGCAGTTCTTC